This passage covers 3 T cell receptor beta chains from one sample sequenced in a study of OX40 agonist ivuxolimab in advanced cancers. The repertoire was sequenced with immunoSEQ multiplex PCR; TCRdb's copy has only in-frame clones and lacks some. The repertoire consists of 70,000 or so clones, with 88% occurring once and the leading ten covering 0.85% to 1%. The sample was CD4+ or CD8+ T cells sorted from blood, taken in a trial of the OX40 agonist ivuxolimab. The source of these receptors is an adult with an advanced solid tumor such as melanoma, head and neck, liver or kidney cancer.

The genes are TRBV9 and TRBJ2-6, with TRBD1 identical over 7 bases. Germline values: CDR1 SGDLS, CDR2 YYNGEE. Trimming at V came to 6 bases and at J to 0 bases, leaving 18 bases not matched to a gene. The CDR3 consists of 20 residues. The CDR3 coding sequence is TGTGCCAGCACCCTGTGGCCCGGGACAGAAATAGGCTCTGGGGCCAACGTCCTGACTTTC. Translating gives CASTLWPGTEIGSGANVLTF. The variable domain in full, completed from reference TRBV9 and TRBJ2-6, reads DSGVTQTPKHLITATGQRVTLRCSPRSGDLSVYWYQQSLDQGLQFLIQYYNGEERAKGNILERFSAQQFPDLHSELNLSSLELGDSALYFCASTLWPGTEIGSGANVLTFGAGSRLTVL.

The V call is TRBV9, the J call TRBJ2-7; 9 positions match TRBD1. With 0 bases clipped from V and 5 bases from J, the junction kept 9 bases outside the gene matches. The CDR3 has 16 amino acids. Germline lookup yields CDR1 SGDLS and CDR2 YYNGEE. The CDR3 DNA reads TGTGCCAGCAGCGTAGGCGGCAGGACAGGGGTTAACGAGCAGTACTTC. It codes for CASSVGGRTGVNEQYF.

The V call is TRBV10-3, the J call TRBJ1-5; 8 bases agree with TRBD1. CDR1 and CDR2 (germline): ENHRY, SYGVKD. The junction had 8 bases not matched to a gene; V was cut back by 0 bases and J by 10 bases. This CDR3 is built from 15 residues. The CDR3 spells CAISESGTGRPPQHF. CDR3 nucleotides: TGTGCCATCAGTGAGTCTGGGACAGGCCGTCCTCCCCAGCATTTT.